Following are 9 T cell receptor beta chains from one sample sequenced in a study of siplizumab effects on memory and regulatory T cells. The repertoire was sequenced with immunoSEQ multiplex PCR; TCRdb's copy has only in-frame clones and lacks some. The sample lists more than 85,000 clones; roughly 91% were seen once. The sample was CD4+ T cells sorted from blood. The origin of the receptors is a human donor in good health.

For the CDR3, the DNA is TGTGCCATCAGTGAGTCAGCGGGACGGCAGTTCTTC. Residues: CAISESAGRQFF. This chain links TRBV10-3 with TRBJ2-1; 7 bases fit TRBD2. The germline CDR1 and CDR2 sequences are ENHRY and SYGVKD. V trimming: 0 bases; J trimming: 12 bases; junction bases outside the gene matches: 2. This CDR3 has 12 amino acids.

This clone occurred a few times. The chain recombines TRBV11-2 with TRBJ1-2; a possible D gene is TRBD1 (5 bases). Trimming stripped 5 bases from V and 8 bases from J, with 15 bases between. In germline, CDR1 is SGHAT, CDR2 FQNNGV. The CDR3 is 13 residues long. The CDR3 protein is CASSRSGTRGYTF. The CDR3 bases are TGTGCCAGCAGCCGTTCTGGGACGCGGGGCTACACCTTC. Filled out from reference TRBV11-2 and TRBJ1-2, the complete variable domain reads EAGVAQSPRYKIIEKRQSVAFWCNPISGHATLYWYQQILGQGPKLLIQFQNNGVVDDSQLPKDRFSAERLKGVDSTLKIQPAKLEDSAVYLCASSRSGTRGYTFGSGTRLTVV.

The chain joins TRBV5-1 to TRBJ2-7, with 10 positions matching TRBD1. Germline assignment: CDR1 SGHRS and CDR2 YFSETQ. With 2 bases clipped from V and 1 base from J, the junction kept 3 bases outside the gene matches. This CDR3 is 15 amino acids long. CDR3 bases: TGCGCCAGCAGCTTAGCGGGACAGGGGTCCTACGAGCAGTACTTC. It encodes CASSLAGQGSYEQYF.

The V and J genes are TRBV2 and TRBJ2-1; D possibly uses TRBD1 or TRBD2 (6 bases each). With 6 bases removed from V and 8 bases from J, the gap between germline ends came to 26 bases. In germline, CDR1 is SNHLY, CDR2 FYNNEI. CDR3 length: 17 residues. The CDR3 coding sequence is TGTGCCAGCAGCTCACCGCGCCGCCGGGGGCCCGGCGATGAGCAGTTCTTC. Protein: CASSSPRRRGPGDEQFF.

The chain is built from TRBV30 and TRBJ1-4; D is unclear. This CDR3 is 11 amino acids long. The V gene lost 2 bases and the J gene lost 8 bases, with 6 bases spanning the gap. CDR1 GTSNPN and CDR2 SVGIG come from the germline V gene (reference sequence). CDR3 nucleotide sequence: TGTGCCTGGAGTCAAGGGGAAAAACTGTTTTTT. Translation: CAWSQGEKLFF.

The chain is built from TRBV6-5 and TRBJ2-7; D might be TRBD1 (5 bases). The CDR3 is 16 amino acids. V lost 4 bases and J 3 bases, leaving 19 bases between the germline ends. Germline-derived CDR1 and CDR2 are MNHEY and SVGAGI. CDR3 sequence: CASSSSKGQVGYEQYF. The CDR3 DNA follows: TGTGCCAGCAGTTCAAGTAAGGGGCAGGTGGGCTACGAGCAGTACTTC.

The CDR3 sequence is CASSGRDREKLFF. CDR3 sequence (DNA): TGTGCCAGTAGTGGCCGGGACCGTGAAAAACTGTTTTTT. This chain uses TRBV19 with TRBJ1-4, with D perhaps TRBD1 (5 bases). The germline gives CDR1 LNHDA, CDR2 SQIVND (reference sequence). CDR3 length: 13 residues. V lost 5 bases to trimming and J lost 7 bases, with 11 bases between them.

The V gene is TRBV7-9, the J gene TRBJ1-1; D ambiguous. Trimming took off 4 bases at V and 8 bases at J, with 8 bases between the two ends. CDR3 size: 11 residues. Germline CDR1 and CDR2: SEHNR and FQNEAQ (reference sequence). The CDR3 sequence is CASSSGREAFF. The CDR3 region has the DNA TGTGCCAGCAGCTCGGGCAGGGAAGCTTTCTTT.

The gene calls are TRBV10-2 and TRBJ2-7; maybe TRBD2 (6 bases). Germline V gene lookup returns CDR1 WSHSY and CDR2 SAAADI. Trimming pared 1 base from V and 4 bases from J, leaving 14 bases between. The CDR3 length is 15 residues. CDR3 protein: CASSEWGTRSYEQYF. CDR3 DNA sequence: TGCGCCAGCAGTGAGTGGGGGACTCGTTCGTACGAGCAGTACTTC.